One sample yielded the 12 T cell receptor beta chains listed below, sequenced in a study of tumor-infiltrating lymphocytes in oesophageal squamous cell carcinoma (dated by TCRdb to the mid-2010s). Libraries were made using PCR. TCRdb lists the instrument as Illumina HiSeq 2000. In-frame beta chains were kept once TCRdb had trimmed the public reads at Q25 with fastp and called clones with MiXCR. Rows matching on CDR3 protein sequence are summarized as one entry with the most common DNA and genes. A total of roughly 9,000 distinct CDR3 sequences appear in this sample, around three fifths of them only once. The ten largest account for about a third of the sample. Sequencing was carried out using esophageal tumor tissue. These receptor sequences come from a female donor with esophageal squamous cell carcinoma.

This clonotype was observed once. The chain combines TRBV24-1 with TRBJ1-5; no reliable D call. The CDR3 consists of 14 residues. The germline V and J ends were trimmed by 3 bases and 4 bases, with 9 bases remaining between them. Germline CDR1 KGHDR, CDR2 SFDVKD. The CDR3, as DNA: TGTGCCACCAGTGATGCCCCTGGAAATCAGCCCCAGCATTTT. Amino acids: CATSDAPGNQPQHF.

This sequence joins TRBV11-1 and TRBJ2-2, with a tentative D call TRBD1 (6 bases). The CDR3 totals 14 residues. V was trimmed by 1 base and J by 9 bases, leaving 12 bases between them. Germline lookup yields CDR1 SGHAT and CDR2 FQDESV (reference sequence). The CDR3 DNA reads TGTGCCAGCAGCTTAGGGGGGCAGCGGCGGGAGCTGTTTTTT. Amino acid sequence: CASSLGGQRRELFF.

V and J are TRBV7-3 and TRBJ2-1; 8 nucleotides agree with TRBD1. The CDR3 runs to 13 residues. The J segment lost 9 bases and the V segment lost 4 bases, leaving 5 bases of the junction unmatched. Per the germline V gene, CDR1 is SGHTA and CDR2 is FQGTGA. The CDR3 sequence is CASSSGTGLEQFF. The CDR3 bases are TGTGCCAGCAGCTCCGGGACAGGTCTTGAGCAGTTCTTC.

This sequence joins TRBV11-2 and TRBJ2-4, with a possible D match to TRBD2 (5 bases). With the DNA end fitting TRBJ2-7 better, the J assignment may be wrong. Per the germline V gene, CDR1 is SGHAT and CDR2 is FQNNGV. The CDR3 contains 12 residues. For the CDR3, the DNA is TGTGCCAGCAGGTTGGAGGCGGGCGAGCAGTACTTC. Its protein product is CASRLEAGEQYF.

The rearrangement joins TRBV6-6 to TRBJ1-1; unclear D gene. From germline, CDR1 is MNHNY and CDR2 SVGAGI (reference sequence). The CDR3 covers 13 residues. Trimming pared 5 bases from V and 3 bases from J, leaving 10 bases between. In DNA, the CDR3 is TGTGCCAGCAGTCGAAATTGGGACACTGAAGCTTTCTTT. Translated, it gives CASSRNWDTEAFF.

The chain employs TRBV6-8 and TRBJ2-5; TRBD2 matches 13 bases. The J call may be in error: the DNA end matches TRBJ2-1 better. The CDR3 extends over 15 amino acids. Germline CDR1 is MNHGY and CDR2 is SAAAGT. CDR3 sequence: CASSQPGLAGLEQFF. The CDR3 nucleotides read TGTGCCAGCAGTCAACCGGGACTAGCGGGACTCGAGCAGTTCTTC.

This clonotype is hyperexpanded (1% or more) within its sample. The J gene is TRBJ2-7, the V gene TRBV7-2, with 8 bases aligning to TRBD2. The ends lost 2 bases at V and 1 base at J; junction bases unmatched: 19. CDR1 is SGHTA and CDR2 is FQGNSA in the germline V gene. The length of the CDR3 is 20 residues. CDR3 sequence: CASSLRALGGANSGSYEQYF. The CDR3 DNA sequence: TGTGCCAGCAGCTTACGTGCCCTCGGGGGGGCGAACTCCGGGTCCTACGAGCAGTACTTC. Full variable domain (outside the CDR3, taken from reference TRBV7-2 and TRBJ2-7): GAGVSQSPSNKVTEKGKDVELRCDPISGHTALYWYRQSLGQGLEFLIYFQGNSAPDKSGLPSDRFSAERTGGSVSTLTIQRTQQEDSAVYLCASSLRALGGANSGSYEQYFGPGTRLTVT.

This chain joins TRBV28 and TRBJ1-2, with 10 bases matching TRBD1. Trimming at V came to 2 bases and at J to 5 bases, leaving 11 bases not matched to a gene. CDR1 MDHEN and CDR2 SYDVKM come from the germline V gene. This CDR3 spans 17 amino acids. The CDR3 nucleotides read TGTGCCAGCAGTTTACGTACCGGGACAGGGGTTATATATGGCTACACCTTC. It codes for CASSLRTGTGVIYGYTF.

This clonotype has more than one count but fewer than ten. This chain links TRBV7-2 with TRBJ2-3, with D unresolved. V lost 5 bases and J 0 bases, leaving 9 bases between the germline ends. Germline CDR1 and CDR2: SGHTA and FQGNSA. The CDR3 covers 14 residues. This CDR3 reads CASSTTTSTDTQYF. As DNA, the CDR3 is TGTGCCAGCAGCACCACTACTAGCACAGATACGCAGTATTTT.

The chain has TRBV6-1 and TRBJ1-5; possibly TRBD1 for D (5 bases). V was clipped by 6 bases and J by 1 base, with 10 bases between them. CDR1 MNHNS and CDR2 SASEGT come from the germline V gene. This CDR3 has 14 amino acids. The CDR3 reads CASRGRGSNQPQHF. CDR3 nucleotides: TGTGCCAGCAGGGGGCGCGGAAGCAATCAGCCCCAGCATTTT.

CDR3 amino acids: CASSTRTSGYNEQYF. In nucleotides, the CDR3 is TGTGCCAGCAGCACCCGGACTAGCGGGTACAATGAGCAGTACTTC. V usage is TRBV7-2 and J usage is TRBJ2-1; TRBD2 agrees at 11 bases. The tail of the sequence fits TRBJ2-7 better, so the J call may be wrong. The length of the CDR3 is 15 residues. Germline lookup yields CDR1 SGHTA and CDR2 FQGNSA.

The gene calls are TRBV11-1 and TRBJ2-1; the match to TRBD1 covers 8 bases. This CDR3 contains 16 residues. J was trimmed by 8 bases and V by 5 bases; bases with no gene match: 14. Per the germline V gene, CDR1 is SGHAT and CDR2 is FQDESV (reference sequence). This chain's CDR3 is CASSPQGANIDYEQFF. The CDR3 DNA reads TGTGCCAGCAGCCCGCAGGGGGCTAATATTGATTATGAGCAGTTCTTC.